The source of this TCR beta chain is a study of shared clonotypes between healthy human individuals (dated by TCRdb to 2018 to 2021). For the study in its entirety: The cohort comprised two women and a few men aged 18 to 49 years. Per donor, three plates each were used for CD4 naive and CD4 memory, two for CD8 naive, and one for CD8 memory. The study deeply sequenced blood TCR repertoires of five healthy adults to estimate repertoire size and the extent of clonotype sharing between individuals. To increase sequencing depth and limit assay-specific biases, different laboratories used diverse techniques to prepare libraries and sequence TCR repertoires. Each donor's leukapheresis produced roughly between roughly 0.85 and 10 billion PBMCs.

On this clone: No cognate antigen has been identified for it. The input lacks base qualities; no much larger clone sits a single base away.

What the study reported, not specific to this receptor: Sampling was restricted to blood, and TCR repertoires in tissues likely differ from the TCR repertoires found in blood. Pairwise subsampling indicated that sequencing depth was expected to affect the degree of clonotype sharing among donors. Incomplete sequencing was indicated by rarefaction of sorted-subset datasets, despite the large sequencing depth. Because the study included a small number of donors, the genetic and exposure-history diversity represented was limited. Estimated clonotype richness was generally larger for naive than for memory subsets. Compared with non-shared clonotypes, clonotypes shared by all four sorted-subset donors had higher generation probabilities. When a handful of donors were compared, the shared fraction of clonotypes was approximately 5% for naive CD4, more than 3% for naive CD8, more than 2% for memory CD4, and roughly 0.43% for memory CD8.

Via the germline V gene, CDR1 is LGHNA and CDR2 YNFKEQ. The CDR3 measures 17 amino acids from cysteine to phenylalanine. The CDR3 DNA has 51 bases and is translated from base 1. A distance of 23 bases separates the germline ends of V and J, which lose 0 bases and 11 bases respectively. CD8 naive samples were obtained by positive selection for CCR7 among CD45RO-negative cells, yielding a CD45RA+CCR7+ population from which TemRA cells were excluded. Healthy HIV-negative adults with no recently reported acute infections or vaccinations were included as donors. Every donor was a Caucasian adult living in Nashville, Tennessee, USA. Blood was collected by leukapheresis, and PBMCs were isolated by Ficoll-Histopaque density gradient centrifugation and then cryopreserved in liquid nitrogen vapor phase. Analytical flow cytometry was used to check the purity and quantity of every magnetically sorted T cell population. From each sorted fraction, genomic DNA was isolated and quantified by UV absorbance on a Nanodrop 2000c.

Using the deep immunoSEQ assay, multiplex PCR amplified TCR CDR3 regions from genomic DNA. Extracted genomic DNA from each cell subset was distributed evenly across all wells of several immunoSEQ 96-well plates, and each plate was treated as a replicate. For sorted subsets, about 200 ng genomic DNA, equal to some 30,000 T cell genomes, was loaded into each replicate PCR. Purified libraries were measured with a Qubit 3.0 fluorometer, size-checked on a Bioanalyzer 2100, and measured again with the KAPA Library Quantification kit. Each immunoSEQ 96-well plate was sequenced on its own single-read 150-cycle Illumina NextSeq 550 flow cell. In the source study's methods: Because the immunoSEQ output held only junctional sequences and lacked quality scores, the filtering could not match the filtering applied to full-length reads. To assign V/J genes and CDR3, sequences were annotated using PyIR, a Python wrapper for IgBLAST v1.9, with IMGT germline references. Any read was removed if the V/J assignment was weak (E-value above 1e-6), the CDR3 was missing, or the read contained stop codons, out-of-frame junctions, or ambiguous translated residues. V3J clonotypes were defined by identical inferred V gene, J gene, and CDR3 amino acid sequence. Percentage overlap between repertoires was computed as shared unique clonotypes divided by the size of the smaller repertoire. Repertoire richness was assessed with RTK rarefaction, the Chao1 estimator, and Recon v2.1 estimates of unobserved clonotypes. OLGA was used to compute generation probabilities for all TCRbeta clonotypes that the gDNA method yielded from a few donors. Sourced from immuneACCESS, this table was stored by TCRdb with only in-frame sequences that have V and J called. A share of the clones is absent; for the studies checked, an unresolved V gene accounts for under half, and the remainder has no known explanation. That table gives V, J and clone size, and the DNA gave D and trimming. The sample table shows about 580,000 clones, and more than 95% are seen once. The top ten clones comprise 0.25% to 0.35% of the sample.

This clonotype was sampled from a man aged 25 to 45 in good health. The rearranged segments are TRBV4-2 and TRBJ2-1; the D gene is perhaps TRBD2, on 5 matching bases. The sample comprised naive CD8+ T cells sorted from blood. The sample's cell subset or site label, in plain terms: CD45RA+CCR7+. For the CDR3, the sequence is CASSQESRSAERGKQFF. The nucleotides are TGTGCCAGCAGCCAAGAGTCCCGTAGCGCCGAACGTGGGAAGCAGTTCTTC.